The source of this T cell receptor beta chain is a study of regulatory T cells in long-lasting Graves disease. The V gene's germline CDR1 is MNHEY and CDR2 SMNVEV (reference sequence). V lost 6 bases to trimming and J lost 5 bases; unmatched junction nucleotides: 4. CDR3 length equals 13 residues. There are many counts of this clonotype. Its antigen is still unknown. Study observations and caveats: Under persistent disease, TRBV28, TRBJ1-2 and TRBJ2-5 were used preferentially. In persistent patients, shared public clonotypes (2,741) outnumbered those in new patients (about 1,000).

Time point of the sample: newly diagnosed GD, antithyroid drugs for less than 3 months. PBMC RNA served as the TCR library source. Libraries of TCR beta came from iRepertoire HTBI primers plus Arm-PCR of CDR3 regions. From the multiplex PCR reads, TCRdb called clonotypes with MiXCR, one entry per CDR3 protein. In the table there are about 540,000 distinct CDR3 sequences, about 13% of which are singletons. These data also featured in a second study, about T cells in Graves' hyperthyroidism and ophthalmopathy.

The clonotype comes from a man aged 30-40 years with Graves disease. The sequencing used peripheral blood mononuclear cells (PBMCs), collected at new diagnosis, from a patient treated with antithyroid drugs. This chain uses TRBV27 with TRBJ1-1; 9 positions agree with TRBD1. CDR3 bases: TGTGCCAGCAGAAGGGACAGGGTTACTGAAGCTTTCTTT. Translated, it gives CASRRDRVTEAFF.